The clone carrying this TCR beta chain showed up many times. Its matching antigen is unknown. This sample stems from a study of T cells in Graves' hyperthyroidism and ophthalmopathy. Findings of the study overall: Through a model of 13 V-J features, ophthalmopathy was separated from stable hyperthyroidism.

The CDR3 has 13 residues. Germline V gene data show CDR1 as MNHNS and CDR2 as SASEGT. V was trimmed by 8 bases and J by 9 bases, leaving 14 bases between them. Graves' hyperthyroidism is called stable when ophthalmopathy does not progress within 18 months. Diagnosis relied on clinical symptoms, serum thyroxine and TRAb, thyroid ultrasound and orbital computed tomography. The PBMCs had their origin in 10 ml of fresh peripheral blood. RNA transcripts yielded amplified TCR beta CDR3 regions. Initially, a first-round RT-PCR of the TCR CDR3 employed the HTBI primer set. Using its own MiXCR run on the multiplex PCR reads, TCRdb lists one record per CDR3 protein. The data show hundreds of thousands of distinct CDR3 sequences, more than 11% seen once.

Specimen: blood. This clonotype was obtained from a woman younger than 45 with Graves' hyperthyroidism. This rearrangement joins TRBV6-1 to TRBJ1-6, with D possibly TRBD1 on 5 matching bases. The CDR3 here is CASRPGRVSPLHF. CDR3 nucleotide sequence: TGTGCCAGCCGGCCAGGGCGAGTTTCACCCCTCCACTTT.